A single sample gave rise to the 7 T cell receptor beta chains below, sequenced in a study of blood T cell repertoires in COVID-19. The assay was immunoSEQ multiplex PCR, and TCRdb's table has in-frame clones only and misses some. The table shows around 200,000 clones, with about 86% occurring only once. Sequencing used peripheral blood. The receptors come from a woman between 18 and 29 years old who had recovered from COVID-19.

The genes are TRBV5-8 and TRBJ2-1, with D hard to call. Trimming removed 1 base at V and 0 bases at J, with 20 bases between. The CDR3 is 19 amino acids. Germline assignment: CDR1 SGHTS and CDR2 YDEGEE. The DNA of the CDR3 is TGTGCCAGCAGCTTGTTTGGGCCCCCAAGCCCGAGCTCCTACAATGAGCAGTTCTTC. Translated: CASSLFGPPSPSSYNEQFF. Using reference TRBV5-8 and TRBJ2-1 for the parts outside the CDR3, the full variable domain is EAGVTQSPTHLIKTRGQQATLRCSPISGHTSVYWYQQALGLGLQFLLWYDEGEERNRGNFPPRFSGRQFPNYSSELNVNALELEDSALYLCASSLFGPPSPSSYNEQFFGPGTRLTVL.

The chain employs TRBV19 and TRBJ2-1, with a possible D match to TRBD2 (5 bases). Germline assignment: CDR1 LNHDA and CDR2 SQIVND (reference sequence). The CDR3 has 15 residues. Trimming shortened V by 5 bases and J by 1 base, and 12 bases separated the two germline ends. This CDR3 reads CASSVDYTSYNEQFF. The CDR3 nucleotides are TGTGCCAGTAGTGTCGACTACACTTCCTACAATGAGCAGTTCTTC.

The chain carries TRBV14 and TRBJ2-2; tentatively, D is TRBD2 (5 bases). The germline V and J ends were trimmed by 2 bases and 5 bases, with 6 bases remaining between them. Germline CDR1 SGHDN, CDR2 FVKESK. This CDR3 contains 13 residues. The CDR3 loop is CASSQRGTGELFF. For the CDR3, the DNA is TGTGCCAGCAGCCAACGGGGAACCGGGGAGCTGTTTTTT.

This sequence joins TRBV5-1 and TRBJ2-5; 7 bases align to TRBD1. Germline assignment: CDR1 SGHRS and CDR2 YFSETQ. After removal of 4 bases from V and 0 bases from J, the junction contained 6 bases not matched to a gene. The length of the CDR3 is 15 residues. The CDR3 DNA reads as TGCGCCAGCAGCGGGGCAGGGGGTCACCAAGAGACCCAGTACTTC. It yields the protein CASSGAGGHQETQYF. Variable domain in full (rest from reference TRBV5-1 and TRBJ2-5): KAGVTQTPRYLIKTRGQQVTLSCSPISGHRSVSWYQQTPGQGLQFLFEYFSETQRNKGNFPGRFSGRQFSNSRSEMNVSTLELGDSALYLCASSGAGGHQETQYFGPGTRLLVL.

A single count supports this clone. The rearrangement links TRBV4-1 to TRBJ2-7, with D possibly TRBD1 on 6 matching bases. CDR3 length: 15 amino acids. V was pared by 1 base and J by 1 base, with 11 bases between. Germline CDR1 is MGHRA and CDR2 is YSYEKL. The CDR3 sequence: CASSQGDTYSYEQYF. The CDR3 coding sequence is TGCGCCAGCAGCCAAGGGGACACCTATTCCTACGAGCAGTACTTC.

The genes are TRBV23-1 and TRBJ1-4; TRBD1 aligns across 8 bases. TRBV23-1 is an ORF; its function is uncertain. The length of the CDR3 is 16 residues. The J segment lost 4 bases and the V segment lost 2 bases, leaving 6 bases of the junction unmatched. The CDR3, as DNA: TGCGCCAGCAGTCAAGGAAGGACAGGGTATAATGAAAAACTGTTTTTT. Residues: CASSQGRTGYNEKLFF.

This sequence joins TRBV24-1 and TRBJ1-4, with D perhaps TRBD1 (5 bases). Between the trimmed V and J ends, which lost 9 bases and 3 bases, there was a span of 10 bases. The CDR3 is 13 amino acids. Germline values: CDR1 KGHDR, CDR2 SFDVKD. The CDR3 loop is CATAGGPNEKLFF. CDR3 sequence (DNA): TGTGCCACCGCCGGGGGACCTAATGAAAAACTGTTTTTT.